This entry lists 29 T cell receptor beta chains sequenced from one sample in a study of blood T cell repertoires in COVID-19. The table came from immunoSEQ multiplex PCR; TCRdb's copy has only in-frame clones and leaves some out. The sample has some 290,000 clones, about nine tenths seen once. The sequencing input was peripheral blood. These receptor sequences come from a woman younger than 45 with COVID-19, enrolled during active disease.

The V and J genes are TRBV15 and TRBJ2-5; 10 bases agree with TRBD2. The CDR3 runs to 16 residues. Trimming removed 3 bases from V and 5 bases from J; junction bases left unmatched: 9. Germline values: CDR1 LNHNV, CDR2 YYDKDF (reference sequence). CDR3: CATSRGLVAGGETQYF. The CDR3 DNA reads TGTGCCACCAGCAGGGGTTTGGTAGCGGGGGGTGAGACCCAGTACTTC.

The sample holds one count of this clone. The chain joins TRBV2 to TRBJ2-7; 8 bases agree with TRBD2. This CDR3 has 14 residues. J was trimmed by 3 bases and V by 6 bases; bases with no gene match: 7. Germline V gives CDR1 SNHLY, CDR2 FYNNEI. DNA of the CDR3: TGTGCCAGCAGGCTAGCGGGCGGGAACTACGAGCAGTACTTC. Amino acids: CASRLAGGNYEQYF.

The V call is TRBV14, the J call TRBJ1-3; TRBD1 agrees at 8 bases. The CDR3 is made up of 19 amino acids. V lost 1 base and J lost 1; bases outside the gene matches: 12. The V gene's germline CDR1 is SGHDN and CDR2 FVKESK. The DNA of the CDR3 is TGTGCCAGCAGCCAAGGATGGGACAGGTGGTCTGTTTCTGGAAACACCATATATTTT. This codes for CASSQGWDRWSVSGNTIYF.

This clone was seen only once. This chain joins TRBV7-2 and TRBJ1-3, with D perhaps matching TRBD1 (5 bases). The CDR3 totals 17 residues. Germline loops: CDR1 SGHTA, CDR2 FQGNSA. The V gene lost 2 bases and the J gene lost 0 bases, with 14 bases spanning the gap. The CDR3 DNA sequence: TGTGCCAGCAGCTTATGGATAGGGGCAAGCTCTGGAAACACCATATATTTT. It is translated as CASSLWIGASSGNTIYF.

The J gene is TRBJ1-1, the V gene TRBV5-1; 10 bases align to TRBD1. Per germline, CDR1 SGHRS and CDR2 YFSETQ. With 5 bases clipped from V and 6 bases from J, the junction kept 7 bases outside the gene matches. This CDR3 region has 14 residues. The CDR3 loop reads CASRRTGGWSEAFF. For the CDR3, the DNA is TGCGCCAGCAGGAGGACAGGGGGATGGTCTGAAGCTTTCTTT.

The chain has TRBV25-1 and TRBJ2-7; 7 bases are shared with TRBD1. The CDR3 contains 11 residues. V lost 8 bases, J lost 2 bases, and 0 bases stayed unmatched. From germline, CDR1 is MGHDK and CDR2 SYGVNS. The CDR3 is CASGTAYEQYF. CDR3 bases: TGTGCCAGCGGGACAGCCTACGAGCAGTACTTC.

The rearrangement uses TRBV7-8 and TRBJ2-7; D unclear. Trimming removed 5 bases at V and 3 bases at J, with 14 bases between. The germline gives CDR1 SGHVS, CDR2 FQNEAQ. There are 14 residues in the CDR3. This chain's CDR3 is CASSPVEVDYEQYF. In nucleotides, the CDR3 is TGTGCCAGCAGCCCGGTCGAGGTAGACTACGAGCAGTACTTC.

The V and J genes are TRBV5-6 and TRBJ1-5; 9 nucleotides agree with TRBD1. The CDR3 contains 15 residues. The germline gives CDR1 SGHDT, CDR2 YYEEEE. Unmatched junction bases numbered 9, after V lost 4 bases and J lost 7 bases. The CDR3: CASSGRDRALQPQHF. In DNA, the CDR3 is TGTGCCAGCAGCGGCCGGGACAGGGCGTTACAGCCCCAGCATTTT.

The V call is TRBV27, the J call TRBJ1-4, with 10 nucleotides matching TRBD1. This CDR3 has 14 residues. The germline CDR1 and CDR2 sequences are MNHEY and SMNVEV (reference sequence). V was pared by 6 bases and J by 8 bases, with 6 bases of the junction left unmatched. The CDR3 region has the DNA TGTGCCAGCAGCGACAGGGGGCGCTGGGAAAAACTGTTTTTT. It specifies CASSDRGRWEKLFF.

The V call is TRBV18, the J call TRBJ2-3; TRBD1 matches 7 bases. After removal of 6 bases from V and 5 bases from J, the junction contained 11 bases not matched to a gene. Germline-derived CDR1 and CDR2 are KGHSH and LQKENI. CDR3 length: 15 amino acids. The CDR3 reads CASSYRQGGIDTQYF. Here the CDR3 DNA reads TGTGCCAGCTCCTACAGACAGGGCGGAATAGATACGCAGTATTTT. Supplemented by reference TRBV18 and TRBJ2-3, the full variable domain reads NAGVMQNPRHLVRRRGQEARLRCSPMKGHSHVYWYRQLPEEGLKFMVYLQKENIIDESGMPKERFSAEFPKEGPSILRIQQVVRGDSAAYFCASSYRQGGIDTQYFGPGTRLTVL.

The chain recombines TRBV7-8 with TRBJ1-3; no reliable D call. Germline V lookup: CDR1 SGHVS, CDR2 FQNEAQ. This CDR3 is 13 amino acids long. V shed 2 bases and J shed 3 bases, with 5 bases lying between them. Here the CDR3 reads CASSLYGGNTIYF. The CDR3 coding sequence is TGTGCCAGCAGCTTATACGGTGGAAACACCATATATTTT.

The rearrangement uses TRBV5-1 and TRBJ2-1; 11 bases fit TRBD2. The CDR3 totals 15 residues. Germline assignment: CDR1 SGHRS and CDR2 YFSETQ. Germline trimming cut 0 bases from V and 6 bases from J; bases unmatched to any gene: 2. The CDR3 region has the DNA TGCGCCAGCAGCTTGGTTAGCGGGGGGGCCAATGAGCAGTTCTTC. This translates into CASSLVSGGANEQFF.

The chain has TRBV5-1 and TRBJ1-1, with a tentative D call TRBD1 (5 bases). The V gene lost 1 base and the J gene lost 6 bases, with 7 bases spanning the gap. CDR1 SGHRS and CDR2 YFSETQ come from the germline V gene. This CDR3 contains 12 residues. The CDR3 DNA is TGCGCCAGCAGCTTGCAGGGATCTGAAGCTTTCTTT. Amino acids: CASSLQGSEAFF.

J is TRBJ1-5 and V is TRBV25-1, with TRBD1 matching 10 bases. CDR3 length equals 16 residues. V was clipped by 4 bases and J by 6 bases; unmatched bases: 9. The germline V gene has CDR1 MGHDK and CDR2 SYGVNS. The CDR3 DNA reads TGTGCCAGCAGTGGAGACAGGGGGCTAGAAAGTCAGCCCCAGCATTTT. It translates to CASSGDRGLESQPQHF.

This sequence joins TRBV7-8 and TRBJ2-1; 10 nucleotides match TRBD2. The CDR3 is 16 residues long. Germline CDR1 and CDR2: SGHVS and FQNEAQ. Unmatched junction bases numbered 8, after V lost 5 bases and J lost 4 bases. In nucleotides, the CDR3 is TGTGCCAGCAGCGGGCGACCTAGCGGGGGTTACAATGAGCAGTTCTTC. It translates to CASSGRPSGGYNEQFF. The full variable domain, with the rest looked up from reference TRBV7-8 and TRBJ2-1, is GAGVSQSPRYKVAKRGQDVALRCDPISGHVSLFWYQQALGQGPEFLTYFQNEAQLDKSGLPSDRFFAERPEGSVSTLKIQRTQQEDSAVYLCASSGRPSGGYNEQFFGPGTRLTVL.

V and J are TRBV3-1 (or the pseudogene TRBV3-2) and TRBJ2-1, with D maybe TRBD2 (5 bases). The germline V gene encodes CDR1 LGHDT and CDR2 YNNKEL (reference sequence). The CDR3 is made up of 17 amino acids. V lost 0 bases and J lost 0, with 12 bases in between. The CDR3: CASSQDPSGSSYNEQFF. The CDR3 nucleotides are TGTGCCAGCAGCCAAGATCCGTCGGGGAGCTCCTACAATGAGCAGTTCTTC.

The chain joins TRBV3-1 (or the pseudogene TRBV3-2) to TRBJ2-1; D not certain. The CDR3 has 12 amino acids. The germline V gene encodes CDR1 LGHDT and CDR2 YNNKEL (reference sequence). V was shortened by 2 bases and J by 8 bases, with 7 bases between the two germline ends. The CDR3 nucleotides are TGTGCCAGCAGCCAAATTCAGGATGAGCAGTTCTTC. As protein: CASSQIQDEQFF.

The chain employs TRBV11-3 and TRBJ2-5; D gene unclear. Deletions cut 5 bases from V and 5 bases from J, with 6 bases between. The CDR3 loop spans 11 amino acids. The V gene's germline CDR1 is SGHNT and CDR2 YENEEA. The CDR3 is CASSLPETQYF. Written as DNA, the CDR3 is TGTGCCAGCAGCCTCCCGGAGACCCAGTACTTC.

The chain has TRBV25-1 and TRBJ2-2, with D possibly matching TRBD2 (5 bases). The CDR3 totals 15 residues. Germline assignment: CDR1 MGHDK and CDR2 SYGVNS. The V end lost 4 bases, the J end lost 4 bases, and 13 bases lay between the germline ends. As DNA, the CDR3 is TGTGCCAGCAGTGGAGGGCTTCGGACCACCGGGGAGCTGTTTTTT. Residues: CASSGGLRTTGELFF. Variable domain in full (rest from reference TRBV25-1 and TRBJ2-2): EADIYQTPRYLVIGTGKKITLECSQTMGHDKMYWYQQDPGMELHLIHYSYGVNSTEKGDLSSESTVSRIRTEHFPLTLESARPSHTSQYLCASSGGLRTTGELFFGEGSRLTVL.

The CDR3 DNA reads as TGTGCCAGCAGCGCCGGGACTAGCGGCAATGAGCAGTTCTTC. Its translation is CASSAGTSGNEQFF. This sequence joins TRBV6-4 and TRBJ2-1; 11 nucleotides agree with TRBD2. Germline values: CDR1 MRHNA, CDR2 SNTAGT. The CDR3 is 14 residues long. J was trimmed by 6 bases and V by 6 bases; bases with no gene match: 4.

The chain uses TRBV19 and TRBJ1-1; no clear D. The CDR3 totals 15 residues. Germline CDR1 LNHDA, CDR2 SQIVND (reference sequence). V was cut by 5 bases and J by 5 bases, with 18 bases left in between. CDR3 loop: CASSLLRVRGTEAFF. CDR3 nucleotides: TGTGCCAGTAGTTTATTAAGGGTGAGAGGGACTGAAGCTTTCTTT.

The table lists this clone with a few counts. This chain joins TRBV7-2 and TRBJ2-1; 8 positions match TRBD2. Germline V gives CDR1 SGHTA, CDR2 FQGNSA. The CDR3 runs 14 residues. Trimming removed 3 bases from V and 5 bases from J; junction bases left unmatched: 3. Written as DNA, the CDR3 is TGTGCCAGCAGCTTGGAACTAGCGGACAATGAGCAGTTCTTC. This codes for CASSLELADNEQFF.

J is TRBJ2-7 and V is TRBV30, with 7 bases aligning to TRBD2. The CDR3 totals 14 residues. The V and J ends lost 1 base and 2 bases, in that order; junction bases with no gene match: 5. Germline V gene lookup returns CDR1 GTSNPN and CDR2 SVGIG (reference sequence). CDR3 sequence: CAWSGGGNAYEQYF. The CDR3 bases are TGTGCCTGGAGTGGGGGGGGTAATGCCTACGAGCAGTACTTC. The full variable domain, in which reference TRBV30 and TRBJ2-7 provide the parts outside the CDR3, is SQTIHQWPATLVQPVGSPLSLECTVEGTSNPNLYWYRQAAGRGLQLLFYSVGIGQISSEVPQNLSASRPQDRQFILSSKKLLLSDSGFYLCAWSGGGNAYEQYFGPGTRLTVT.

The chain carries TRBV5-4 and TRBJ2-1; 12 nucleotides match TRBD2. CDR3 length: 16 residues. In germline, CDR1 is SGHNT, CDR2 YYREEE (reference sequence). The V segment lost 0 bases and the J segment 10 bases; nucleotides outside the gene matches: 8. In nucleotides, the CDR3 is TGTGCCAGCAGCTTGGCTCTAGCGGGGGGGCAAAGGGAGCAGTTCTTC. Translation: CASSLALAGGQREQFF.

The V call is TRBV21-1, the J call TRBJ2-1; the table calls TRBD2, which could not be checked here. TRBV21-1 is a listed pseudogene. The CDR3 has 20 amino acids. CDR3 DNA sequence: TGTGCCAGCAGCAAAGAAGGCCCGGTGGCGGGGGGCAGGTCCTACAATGAGCAGTTCTTC. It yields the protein CASSKEGPVAGGRSYNEQFF.

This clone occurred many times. For the CDR3, the DNA is TGTGCCAGCGCGCGGACTCTGAACACTGAAGCTTTCTTT. It translates to CASARTLNTEAFF. The V and J genes are TRBV6-4 and TRBJ1-1; D unresolved. Per germline, CDR1 MRHNA and CDR2 SNTAGT. The V and J ends lost 8 bases and 0 bases respectively, with 10 bases between them. This CDR3 has 13 amino acids.

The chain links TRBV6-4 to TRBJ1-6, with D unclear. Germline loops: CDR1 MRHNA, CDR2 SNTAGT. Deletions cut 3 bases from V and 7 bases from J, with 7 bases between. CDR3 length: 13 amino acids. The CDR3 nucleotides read TGTGCCAGCAGTGAAAGACTAAATTCACCCCTCCACTTT. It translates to CASSERLNSPLHF.

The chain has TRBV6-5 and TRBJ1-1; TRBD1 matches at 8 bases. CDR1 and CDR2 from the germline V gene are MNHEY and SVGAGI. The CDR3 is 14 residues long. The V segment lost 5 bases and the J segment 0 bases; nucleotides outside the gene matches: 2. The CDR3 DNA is TGTGCCAGCAGTCTGGACAGGGTGAACACTGAAGCTTTCTTT. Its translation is CASSLDRVNTEAFF.

The CDR3 sequence is CASSLNPPSVLKNIQYF. The CDR3 region has the DNA TGTGCCAGCAGCTTAAATCCCCCTAGCGTACTAAAAAACATTCAGTACTTC. The V gene is TRBV7-6, the J gene TRBJ2-4, with a tentative D call TRBD2 (6 bases). This CDR3 spans 17 amino acids. Germline V gene sequence: CDR1 SGHVS, CDR2 FNYEAQ. V gave up 2 bases and J gave up 4 bases, with 18 bases separating them.